Following are 30 T cell receptor beta chains from one sample sequenced in a study of blood T cell repertoires in COVID-19. The repertoire was sequenced with immunoSEQ multiplex PCR; TCRdb's copy has only in-frame clones and lacks some. The sample lists about 200,000 clones; 65% to 90% were seen once. The sequenced material came from PBMCs or T cells enriched from blood (not recorded which). The source is a woman in her thirties or forties with acute COVID-19.

The V gene is TRBV11-2, the J gene TRBJ1-2; 8 positions agree with TRBD1. The CDR3 runs to 15 residues. V lost 6 bases and J lost 3; bases outside the gene matches: 9. Germline V gene sequence: CDR1 SGHAT, CDR2 FQNNGV. CDR3 amino acids: CASRKPGGRDYGYTF. CDR3 in DNA: TGTGCCAGCAGAAAACCAGGGGGCCGGGACTATGGCTACACCTTC.

The rearrangement joins TRBV2 to TRBJ2-7; possible D gene TRBD1, 5 bases. V lost 1 base, J lost 0 bases, and 13 bases lay in between. The CDR3 runs to 16 residues. Germline V lookup: CDR1 SNHLY, CDR2 FYNNEI. CDR3 protein: CASSEGQYLSSYEQYF. The CDR3 coding sequence is TGTGCCAGCAGTGAAGGACAGTATCTGAGCTCCTACGAGCAGTACTTC.

The V call is TRBV27, the J call TRBJ2-7; 8 bases are a match to TRBD1. The CDR3 totals 20 residues. CDR1 and CDR2 (germline): MNHEY, SMNVEV (reference sequence). J was trimmed by 2 bases and V by 5 bases; bases with no gene match: 23. The CDR3 reads CASSPAGGGPRWVPPYEQYF. The CDR3 DNA is TGTGCCAGCAGTCCGGCAGGGGGCGGTCCACGTTGGGTCCCCCCCTACGAGCAGTACTTC.

This clone occurred a few times. This chain joins TRBV10-2 and TRBJ2-1, with 7 bases matching TRBD2. The V segment lost 0 bases and the J segment 2 bases; nucleotides outside the gene matches: 4. The germline CDR1 and CDR2 sequences are WSHSY and SAAADI. This CDR3 region has 16 residues. This CDR3 reads CASSESGGRPYNEQFF. The CDR3 DNA reads as TGCGCCAGCAGTGAGTCCGGCGGGAGACCCTACAATGAGCAGTTCTTC.

V usage is TRBV13 and J usage is TRBJ2-1; 7 bases align to TRBD1. The CDR3 covers 15 residues. V shed 1 base, J shed 3 bases, and the junction held 3 bases outside the gene matches. CDR1 and CDR2 from the germline V gene are PRHDT and FYEKMQ (reference sequence). This CDR3 reads CASSLEGTVYNEQFF. DNA for the CDR3: TGTGCCAGCAGCTTAGAAGGGACAGTCTACAATGAGCAGTTCTTC.

The CDR3 loop reads CASSLRDRGTYEQYF. Written as DNA, the CDR3 is TGTGCCAGCAGCTTACGGGACAGGGGCACCTACGAGCAGTACTTC. The J gene is TRBJ2-7, the V gene TRBV13; 10 nucleotides agree with TRBD1. Germline trimming cut 2 bases from V and 2 bases from J; bases unmatched to any gene: 3. Germline CDR1 reads PRHDT; CDR2 reads FYEKMQ (reference sequence). CDR3 length equals 15 residues.

V is TRBV27 and J is TRBJ1-3; 10 nucleotides match TRBD1. The CDR3 is made up of 17 amino acids. Per germline, CDR1 MNHEY and CDR2 SMNVEV (reference sequence). The junction had 13 bases not matched to a gene; V was cut back by 5 bases and J by 6 bases. The CDR3: CASSPLPGTGVLNTIYF. For the CDR3, the DNA is TGTGCCAGCAGTCCGCTCCCGGGGACAGGGGTTTTAAACACCATATATTTT.

This clone was observed a single time. The chain employs TRBV19 and TRBJ2-2; D is perhaps TRBD2 (5 bases). Germline-derived CDR1 and CDR2 are LNHDA and SQIVND (reference sequence). V lost 6 bases to trimming and J lost 7 bases, with 15 bases between them. This CDR3 contains 14 residues. CDR3 bases: TGTGCCAGTAGAGACTATCCCCAGGTCGGGGAGCTGTTTTTT. It encodes CASRDYPQVGELFF.

The chain employs TRBV19 and TRBJ2-6; 9 bases agree with TRBD1. With V trimmed by 10 bases and J by 0 bases, 16 bases remained unmatched. Germline loops: CDR1 LNHDA, CDR2 SQIVND (reference sequence). The CDR3 length is 19 residues. CDR3 in amino acids: CATPTDRGASHSGANVLTF. The CDR3 nucleotides read TGTGCCACGCCGACAGACAGGGGGGCCTCCCACTCTGGGGCCAACGTCCTGACTTTC.

The rearrangement joins TRBV30 to TRBJ2-7, with 11 bases aligning to TRBD2. Germline lookup yields CDR1 GTSNPN and CDR2 SVGIG (reference sequence). V dropped 0 bases and J dropped 6; count of bases not matched to a gene: 19. The CDR3 runs 19 residues. CDR3 residues: CAWSVWVHSGRAEGIEQYF. The CDR3 coding sequence is TGTGCCTGGAGTGTATGGGTTCATAGCGGGAGGGCCGAAGGCATCGAGCAGTACTTC.

This chain uses TRBV5-8 with TRBJ1-5; 10 positions match TRBD1. CDR1 and CDR2 from the germline V gene are SGHTS and YDEGEE. The CDR3 is 15 amino acids. Trimming removed 4 bases from V and 2 bases from J; junction bases left unmatched: 3. The CDR3 protein is CASSRGTGGNQPQHF. The CDR3 bases are TGTGCCAGCAGCCGCGGGACAGGGGGCAATCAGCCCCAGCATTTT. The full variable domain, in which reference TRBV5-8 and TRBJ1-5 provide the parts outside the CDR3, is EAGVTQSPTHLIKTRGQQATLRCSPISGHTSVYWYQQALGLGLQFLLWYDEGEERNRGNFPPRFSGRQFPNYSSELNVNALELEDSALYLCASSRGTGGNQPQHFGDGTRLSIL.

The chain is built from TRBV5-6 and TRBJ1-2; 10 nucleotides agree with TRBD1. CDR1 SGHDT and CDR2 YYEEEE come from the germline V gene. The CDR3 contains 12 residues. V trimming: 7 bases; J trimming: 6 bases; junction bases outside the gene matches: 3. The CDR3 protein is CASRDRGHGYTF. The DNA of the CDR3 is TGTGCCAGCCGGGACAGGGGCCATGGCTACACCTTC.

The V and J genes are TRBV10-3 and TRBJ1-5; D uncertain. The CDR3 is 15 residues long. The ends were cut back, 2 bases at V and 2 bases at J, with 10 bases in the middle. From germline, CDR1 is ENHRY and CDR2 SYGVKD. CDR3 DNA: TGTGCCATCAGTGAGGAGGGCTTGGGCAATCAGCCCCAGCATTTT. Translation: CAISEEGLGNQPQHF.

V and J are TRBV7-9 and TRBJ2-7; 7 bases align to TRBD1. J lost 7 bases, V lost 5 bases, and 14 bases had no gene match. The CDR3 extends over 15 amino acids. Looked up from germline, CDR1 is SEHNR and CDR2 is FQNEAQ (reference sequence). The CDR3 DNA reads TGTGCCAGCAGCCGAGCCGGGACAGCCCACGGGGAGCAGTACTTC. It specifies CASSRAGTAHGEQYF.

For this clone: Other DNA sequences in the sample encode the same CDR3. The chain links TRBV5-6 to TRBJ1-2, with no clear D. Between the trimmed V and J ends, which lost 0 bases and 2 bases, there was a span of 5 bases. The CDR3 loop spans 13 amino acids. Germline values: CDR1 SGHDT, CDR2 YYEEEE. CDR3 amino acids: CASSLGRNYGYTF. The CDR3 DNA reads TGTGCCAGCAGCTTGGGCAGAAACTATGGCTACACCTTC. The full variable domain, rest sourced from reference TRBV5-6 and TRBJ1-2, is DAGVTQSPTHLIKTRGQQVTLRCSPKSGHDTVSWYQQALGQGPQFIFQYYEEEERQRGNFPDRFSGHQFPNYSSELNVNALLLGDSALYLCASSLGRNYGYTFGSGTRLTVV.

The V gene is TRBV6-5, the J gene TRBJ1-5; TRBD1 aligns across 9 bases. Germline CDR1 is MNHEY and CDR2 is SVGAGI. The junction had 7 bases not matched to a gene; V was cut back by 6 bases and J by 7 bases. The CDR3 consists of 14 residues. The CDR3 nucleotides are TGTGCCAGCAGAACAGGGGGCGCGAGCCAGCCCCAGCATTTT. Translated, it gives CASRTGGASQPQHF.

The gene calls are TRBV29-1 and TRBJ2-1; 7 bases are a match to TRBD2. The CDR3 length is 14 residues. Germline CDR1 and CDR2: SQVTM and ANQGSEA. Trimming removed 7 bases from V and 4 bases from J; junction bases left unmatched: 10. The CDR3 nucleotides are TGCAGCGGTACGGCTAGCGGCCTTTACAATGAGCAGTTCTTC. Its protein product is CSGTASGLYNEQFF.

V and J are TRBV28 and TRBJ2-3; 8 nucleotides match TRBD2. The CDR3 is 14 amino acids. Germline V lookup: CDR1 MDHEN, CDR2 SYDVKM. The V gene end was trimmed by 10 bases and the J gene end by 1 base; junction bases not matched to a gene: 7. DNA of the CDR3: TGTGCCACTAAAGCGGGAGTTCGCACAGATACGCAGTATTTT. It specifies CATKAGVRTDTQYF.

The rearrangement links TRBV6-5 to TRBJ2-7; TRBD1 agrees at 10 bases. This CDR3 region has 15 residues. Germline CDR1 reads MNHEY; CDR2 reads SVGAGI. Trimming took 5 bases from V and 3 from J; bases not matched to a gene: 7. CDR3 in DNA: TGTGCCAGCAGTCCCCGGGACAGGGGCATCTACGAGCAGTACTTC. The encoded protein is CASSPRDRGIYEQYF.

The chain employs TRBV2 and TRBJ1-3; no definite D call. V was pared by 4 bases and J by 4 bases, with 5 bases between. CDR3 length: 12 residues. CDR1 SNHLY and CDR2 FYNNEI come from the germline V gene. The CDR3 protein is CASSATGNTIYF. In DNA, the CDR3 is TGTGCCAGCAGTGCAACAGGAAACACCATATATTTT.

The chain links TRBV19 to TRBJ2-7, with TRBD1 matching 8 bases. CDR1 is LNHDA and CDR2 is SQIVND in the germline V gene (reference sequence). The CDR3 is made up of 13 amino acids. V lost 8 bases to trimming and J lost 1 base; unmatched junction nucleotides: 4. The CDR3 here is CASEDRVSYEQYF. In DNA, the CDR3 is TGTGCCAGTGAGGACAGGGTGTCCTACGAGCAGTACTTC.

This sequence joins TRBV28 and TRBJ2-1, with TRBD1 as a possible D gene (6 bases). Trimming took 4 bases from V and 0 from J, leaving 7 bases between them. This CDR3 comprises 14 residues. CDR1 is MDHEN and CDR2 is SYDVKM in the germline V gene. The CDR3 region has the DNA TGTGCCAGCAGTTCAGGGGTCTCCTACAATGAGCAGTTCTTC. Residues: CASSSGVSYNEQFF.

The DNA of the CDR3 is TGCGCCAGCAGTGAGTCGGGCGAGACCCAGTACTTC. It encodes CASSESGETQYF. The chain employs TRBV10-2 and TRBJ2-5; D call uncertain. V was cut by 0 bases and J by 5 bases, with 4 bases left in between. The CDR3 runs 12 residues. Germline V gives CDR1 WSHSY, CDR2 SAAADI.

This clone was seen once. The chain recombines TRBV19 with TRBJ2-6; 8 bases match TRBD1. V lost 8 bases, J lost 0 bases, and 18 bases stayed unmatched. CDR1 and CDR2 (germline): LNHDA, SQIVND (reference sequence). This CDR3 comprises 20 residues. The CDR3 DNA sequence: TGTGCCAGTGACAGGGGATTGCCGGGACAGGCGACCTCTGGGGCCAACGTCCTGACTTTC. This translates into CASDRGLPGQATSGANVLTF.

The chain links TRBV19 to TRBJ2-3, with TRBD1 matching 7 bases. Germline CDR1 reads LNHDA; CDR2 reads SQIVND (reference sequence). With 6 bases clipped from V and 4 bases from J, the junction kept 10 bases outside the gene matches. CDR3 length equals 15 residues. CDR3 bases: TGTGCCAGTAGACCCCAGGGGGACCCCGCAGATACGCAGTATTTT. It specifies CASRPQGDPADTQYF.

This chain links TRBV24-1 with TRBJ2-3; tentative D call: TRBD1 (6 bases). CDR1 is KGHDR and CDR2 is SFDVKD in the germline V gene. V gave up 9 bases and J gave up 4 bases, with 13 bases separating them. The CDR3 length is 13 residues. As DNA, the CDR3 is TGTGCCACCTCCACAGGGTTGGCAGATACGCAGTATTTT. Its protein product is CATSTGLADTQYF.

The genes are TRBV6-2 or TRBV6-3 and TRBJ1-5, with TRBD1 matching 9 bases. Germline CDR1 MNHEY, CDR2 SVGEGT. The CDR3 covers 15 residues. J gave up 4 bases and V 2 bases, and 3 bases lay outside the gene matches. The CDR3 region has the DNA TGTGCCAGCAGTTACGGGACAGGGAGTAATCAGCCCCAGCATTTT. Translating it yields CASSYGTGSNQPQHF.

The gene calls are TRBV7-9 and TRBJ2-1; TRBD2 might be the D (6 bases). The V end lost 10 bases, the J end lost 7 bases, and 17 bases lay between the germline ends. CDR3 length: 13 residues. Per germline, CDR1 SEHNR and CDR2 FQNEAQ (reference sequence). DNA of the CDR3: TGTGCCACTGGGGGGAGCGCGGAAAATGAGCAGTTCTTC. Its protein product is CATGGSAENEQFF.

The chain couples TRBV19 to TRBJ1-5, with D possibly TRBD1 on 5 matching bases. The length of the CDR3 is 16 residues. Germline V gives CDR1 LNHDA, CDR2 SQIVND (reference sequence). The V end lost 6 bases, the J end lost 2 bases, and 17 bases lay between the germline ends. CDR3 in amino acids: CASRSPSGTGNQPQHF. CDR3 bases: TGTGCCAGTAGAAGCCCTTCGGGGACTGGCAATCAGCCCCAGCATTTT.

The V call is TRBV28, the J call TRBJ2-1; 9 bases agree with TRBD1. CDR3 length: 15 amino acids. Germline V gene lookup returns CDR1 MDHEN and CDR2 SYDVKM. V trimming: 8 bases; J trimming: 5 bases; junction bases outside the gene matches: 10. Here the CDR3 DNA reads TGTGCCAGCGGTGGGACAGGGACCCCCCACAATGAGCAGTTCTTC. It is translated as CASGGTGTPHNEQFF.